This T cell receptor beta chain was identified during a study of blood T cell repertoires in COVID-19. Study overall: Sites across the United States, Italy and Spain contributed samples from acute and convalescent COVID-19.

The assay was immunoSEQ multiplex PCR, and TCRdb's table has in-frame clones only and misses some. The sample carries 280,000 or so clones, nearly 90% recorded once. V was pared by 4 bases and J by 0 bases, with 3 bases of the junction left unmatched. Per the germline V gene, CDR1 is SGDLS and CDR2 is YYNGEE. The CDR3 is 15 residues long. J is TRBJ1-3 and V is TRBV9, with TRBD1 identical over 8 bases. This sequence originates from a woman aged 45-59 years who had been exposed to COVID-19. The sequenced material came from PBMCs or T cells enriched from blood (not recorded which). The CDR3 sequence: CASSPGQGSGNTIYF. CDR3 DNA: TGTGCCAGCAGCCCAGGACAGGGCTCTGGAAACACCATATATTTT.